Listed below are T cell receptor beta chains from one sample, sequenced in a study of shared clonotypes between healthy human individuals. The method was immunoSEQ multiplex PCR; TCRdb's version includes in-frame clones alone and lacks a portion of them. The repertoire holds roughly 95,000 clones, with approximately 44% as singletons. Sequenced input: PBMCs. All receptors derive from a woman in her thirties or forties in good health. Some clones in this sample may be carry-over from other donors' samples. Both conserved end residues are part of each CDR3. Each record gives: clone size, V gene, D gene, J gene, CDR3 protein, CDR3 DNA. D genes are given only for firm matches. Size values are once, few and many counts, or a class for expanded clones, and some rows have none.

clone size: .
V gene: TRBV7-9
D gene: .
J gene: TRBJ2-1
CDR3 protein: CASSAEPYNEQFF
CDR3 DNA: TGTGCCAGCAGTGCGGAGCCCTACAATGAGCAGTTCTTC

clone size: many
V gene: TRBV30
D gene: .
J gene: TRBJ1-1
CDR3 protein: CAWSVTLGNTEAFF
CDR3 DNA: TGTGCCTGGAGTGTAACGCTGGGGAACACTGAAGCTTTCTTT

clone size: .
V gene: TRBV29-1
D gene: TRBD2
J gene: TRBJ2-5
CDR3 protein: CSVVPLAGQETQYF
CDR3 DNA: TGCAGCGTTGTCCCACTAGCGGGGCAAGAGACCCAGTACTTC

clone size: .
V gene: TRBV4-1
D gene: .
J gene: TRBJ2-5
CDR3 protein: CASSEPFGTQYF
CDR3 DNA: TGCGCCAGCAGCGAACCTTTCGGGACCCAGTACTTC

clone size: .
V gene: TRBV6-1
D gene: .
J gene: TRBJ2-5
CDR3 protein: CASSERSQETQYF
CDR3 DNA: TGTGCCAGCAGTGAACGCAGCCAAGAGACCCAGTACTTC

clone size: many
V gene: TRBV25-1
D gene: .
J gene: TRBJ1-4
CDR3 protein: CASSAIQGDNEKLFF
CDR3 DNA: TGTGCCAGCAGTGCCATACAGGGAGATAATGAAAAACTGTTTTTT

clone size: many
V gene: TRBV28
D gene: .
J gene: TRBJ2-7
CDR3 protein: CATAPGGFDEQYF
CDR3 DNA: TGTGCCACCGCCCCCGGGGGTTTCGACGAGCAGTACTTC

clone size: many
V gene: TRBV5-1
D gene: TRBD1
J gene: TRBJ1-1
CDR3 protein: CASSFRDRLEAFF
CDR3 DNA: TGCGCCAGCAGCTTCCGGGACAGGCTTGAAGCTTTCTTT

clone size: .
V gene: TRBV6-1
D gene: .
J gene: TRBJ2-1
CDR3 protein: CASSYGGSQFF
CDR3 DNA: TGTGCCAGCAGTTACGGAGGCTCACAGTTCTTC

clone size: few
V gene: TRBV10-3
D gene: .
J gene: TRBJ2-2
CDR3 protein: CAISVSRDTNTGELFF
CDR3 DNA: TGTGCCATCAGTGTCTCTAGAGACACGAACACCGGGGAGCTGTTTTTT

clone size: few
V gene: TRBV19
D gene: .
J gene: TRBJ2-1
CDR3 protein: CASSLRQSYNEQFF
CDR3 DNA: TGTGCCAGTAGTCTGAGACAGTCTTACAATGAGCAGTTCTTC

clone size: .
V gene: TRBV7-8
D gene: TRBD2
J gene: TRBJ2-5
CDR3 protein: CASSRGPSGSETQYF
CDR3 DNA: TGTGCCAGCAGCCGAGGCCCTAGCGGGAGTGAGACCCAGTACTTC

clone size: .
V gene: TRBV4-3
D gene: .
J gene: TRBJ1-2
CDR3 protein: CASSQEHRWNYGYTF
CDR3 DNA: TGCGCCAGCAGCCAAGAGCATAGGTGGAACTATGGCTACACCTTC

clone size: many
V gene: TRBV30
D gene: .
J gene: TRBJ1-3
CDR3 protein: CAWRQGYSGNTIYF
CDR3 DNA: TGTGCCTGGAGACAGGGTTACTCTGGAAACACCATATATTTT

clone size: many
V gene: TRBV5-1
D gene: .
J gene: TRBJ2-3
CDR3 protein: CASSFTDTQYF
CDR3 DNA: TGCGCCAGCAGCTTCACAGATACGCAGTATTTT

clone size: many
V gene: TRBV2
D gene: .
J gene: TRBJ1-4
CDR3 protein: CASMGRSDNEKLFF
CDR3 DNA: TGTGCCAGCATGGGGAGGAGCGATAATGAAAAACTGTTTTTT

clone size: many
V gene: TRBV6-1
D gene: TRBD2
J gene: TRBJ2-1
CDR3 protein: CASSEDSGTSHEQFF
CDR3 DNA: TGTGCCAGCAGTGAAGACTCCGGGACTAGTCATGAGCAGTTCTTC

clone size: .
V gene: TRBV30
D gene: .
J gene: TRBJ1-5
CDR3 protein: CAYSRESKGPQHF
CDR3 DNA: TGTGCCTACTCCCGGGAGTCTAAGGGGCCCCAGCATTTT

clone size: many
V gene: TRBV30
D gene: .
J gene: TRBJ2-1
CDR3 protein: CAWGLAFF
CDR3 DNA: TGTGCCTGGGGCCTCGCGTTCTTC

clone size: .
V gene: TRBV9
D gene: TRBD2
J gene: TRBJ2-3
CDR3 protein: CASSGTIAGASTDTQYF
CDR3 DNA: TGTGCCAGCAGCGGAACTATAGCGGGAGCGAGCACAGATACGCAGTATTTT

clone size: medium-sized
V gene: TRBV6-6
D gene: .
J gene: TRBJ1-6
CDR3 protein: CASSYEAGGSPLHF
CDR3 DNA: TGTGCCAGCAGTTACGAGGCAGGCGGTTCACCCCTCCACTTT

clone size: many
V gene: TRBV15
D gene: .
J gene: TRBJ2-7
CDR3 protein: CATSREYGGGEQYF
CDR3 DNA: TGTGCCACCAGCAGAGAGTATGGTGGGGGGGAGCAGTACTTC

clone size: .
V gene: TRBV4-1
D gene: .
J gene: TRBJ2-3
CDR3 protein: CASSQGGRPNTDTQYF
CDR3 DNA: TGCGCCAGCAGCCAAGGCGGACGGCCTAACACAGATACGCAGTATTTT

clone size: few
V gene: TRBV4-1
D gene: .
J gene: TRBJ2-2
CDR3 protein: CASSPGYTGELFF
CDR3 DNA: TGCGCCAGCAGCCCAGGGTACACCGGGGAGCTGTTTTTT

clone size: .
V gene: TRBV2
D gene: .
J gene: TRBJ2-7
CDR3 protein: CASRGSGYEQYF
CDR3 DNA: TGTGCCAGCAGAGGTAGCGGCTACGAGCAGTACTTC

clone size: many
V gene: TRBV2
D gene: .
J gene: TRBJ2-2
CDR3 protein: CASSVAAGELFF
CDR3 DNA: TGTGCCAGCAGTGTGGCCGCCGGGGAGCTGTTTTTT

clone size: .
V gene: TRBV5-4
D gene: .
J gene: TRBJ2-1
CDR3 protein: CASSSLWDRSRESGGHEQFF
CDR3 DNA: TGTGCCAGCAGCTCCCTGTGGGACAGGTCCCGGGAAAGCGGGGGGCATGAGCAGTTCTTC

clone size: once
V gene: TRBV5-6
D gene: .
J gene: TRBJ1-1
CDR3 protein: CASSLALNTEAFF
CDR3 DNA: TGTGCCAGCAGCTTGGCCCTGAACACTGAAGCTTTCTTT

clone size: many
V gene: TRBV30
D gene: .
J gene: TRBJ1-5
CDR3 protein: CAWSAQNQPQHF
CDR3 DNA: TGTGCCTGGAGTGCACAAAATCAGCCCCAGCATTTT

clone size: .
V gene: TRBV30
D gene: .
J gene: TRBJ2-7
CDR3 protein: CAWSVGGLPYF
CDR3 DNA: TGTGCCTGGAGTGTAGGGGGTTTGCCGTACTTC

clone size: .
V gene: TRBV30
D gene: TRBD1
J gene: TRBJ2-7
CDR3 protein: CAWLGQNSYEQYF
CDR3 DNA: TGTGCCTGGTTGGGACAGAACTCCTACGAGCAGTACTTC

clone size: once
V gene: TRBV30
D gene: TRBD2
J gene: TRBJ2-5
CDR3 protein: CAWSVGLAGVRETQYF
CDR3 DNA: TGTGCCTGGAGCGTCGGACTAGCGGGAGTGAGGGAGACCCAGTACTTC

clone size: many
V gene: TRBV15
D gene: TRBD2
J gene: TRBJ2-7
CDR3 protein: CATSRGGGGGPEQYF
CDR3 DNA: TGTGCCACCAGCAGAGGGGGGGGAGGAGGTCCCGAGCAGTACTTC

clone size: few
V gene: TRBV29-1
D gene: .
J gene: TRBJ1-3
CDR3 protein: CSVERQAGNTIYF
CDR3 DNA: TGCAGCGTTGAGCGTCAGGCTGGAAACACCATATATTTT

clone size: few
V gene: TRBV29-1
D gene: TRBD1
J gene: TRBJ1-4
CDR3 protein: CSAVRGTGNEKLFF
CDR3 DNA: TGCAGCGCTGTCCGCGGGACAGGGAACGAAAAACTGTTTTTT

clone size: .
V gene: TRBV20-1
D gene: .
J gene: TRBJ2-4
CDR3 protein: CSAQRNIQYF
CDR3 DNA: TGCAGTGCTCAAAGGAACATTCAGTACTTC

clone size: few
V gene: TRBV28
D gene: TRBD1
J gene: TRBJ2-7
CDR3 protein: CASRSRTGLSHEQYF
CDR3 DNA: TGTGCCAGCAGGTCCCGGACAGGGCTATCCCACGAGCAGTACTTC

clone size: few
V gene: TRBV30
D gene: TRBD1
J gene: TRBJ2-7
CDR3 protein: CAWSLGTVIVYEQYF
CDR3 DNA: TGTGCCTGGAGTTTAGGGACAGTTATAGTATACGAGCAGTACTTC

clone size: many
V gene: TRBV7-2
D gene: TRBD1
J gene: TRBJ2-4
CDR3 protein: CASSLPWDRGPIQYF
CDR3 DNA: TGTGCCAGCAGCTTACCCTGGGACAGGGGACCCATTCAGTACTTC

clone size: .
V gene: TRBV30
D gene: .
J gene: TRBJ1-3
CDR3 protein: CAWSDPGTWGSGNTIYF
CDR3 DNA: TGTGCCTGGAGTGACCCGGGGACCTGGGGCTCTGGAAACACCATATATTTT